Listed here are 21 T cell receptor beta chains from one sample, sequenced in a study of identical twins. TCRdb reprocessed the 5' RACE reads via MiXCR and lists one record per CDR3 protein. The sample holds 690,000 or so distinct CDR3 sequences; more than 6.5% are singletons and the top ten take approximately 0.96%. A further study also used this sample, focusing on yellow fever vaccine responses in identical twins.

The source material was PBMCs. The receptors derive from a woman between 18 and 29 years old in good health.

This clonotype showed up many times. The chain's CDR3 is CSVEGRESYNEQFF. CDR3 DNA sequence: TGCAGCGTTGAGGGGCGGGAGTCCTACAATGAGCAGTTCTTC. The chain couples TRBV29-1 to TRBJ2-1; 7 positions match TRBD2. Germline V gene lookup returns CDR1 SQVTM and CDR2 ANQGSEA. After removal of 3 bases from V and 1 base from J, the junction contained 3 bases not matched to a gene. The CDR3 length is 14 residues.

The chain joins TRBV20-1 to TRBJ2-3; D may be TRBD2 (5 bases). This CDR3 spans 15 amino acids. Germline V lookup: CDR1 DFQATT, CDR2 SNEGSKA (reference sequence). Deletions cut 3 bases from V and 2 bases from J, with 15 bases between. Here the CDR3 reads CSARSGSSATDTQYF. CDR3 in DNA: TGCAGTGCTAGGTCCGGAAGTAGCGCCACAGATACGCAGTATTTT.

The rearrangement links TRBV6-1 to TRBJ2-7, with D unresolved. V lost 5 bases and J 4 bases, leaving 12 bases between the germline ends. The CDR3 is 13 amino acids. Germline lookup yields CDR1 MNHNS and CDR2 SASEGT. The DNA of the CDR3 is TGTGCCAGCAGTCAAAAAGGAAATTACGAGCAGTACTTC. Translation gives CASSQKGNYEQYF.

The genes are TRBV29-1 and TRBJ2-2; D unclear. Between the trimmed V and J ends, which lost 3 bases and 5 bases, there was a span of 13 bases. The germline V gene encodes CDR1 SQVTM and CDR2 ANQGSEA. The CDR3 runs to 14 residues. CDR3 nucleotide sequence: TGCAGCGTTGAGTCTTCCTGGAAGACCGGGGAGCTGTTTTTT. Residues: CSVESSWKTGELFF.

Comments on this clonotype: A much larger clonotype is one base distant, so this may be a read error. The CDR3 sequence: CAGSLEDQPQHF. DNA of the CDR3: TGTGCCGGCAGTTTAGAAGATCAGCCCCAGCATTTT. The chain has TRBV28 and TRBJ1-5; D remains unclear. Germline lookup yields CDR1 MDHEN and CDR2 SYDVKM. This CDR3 is built from 12 residues. Based on the CDR3 plus reference TRBV28 and TRBJ1-5, the full variable domain is DVKVTQSSRYLVKRTGEKVFLECVQDMDHENMFWYRQDPGLGLRLIYFSYDVKMKEKGDIPEGYSVSREKKERFSLILESASTNQTSMYLCAGSLEDQPQHFGDGTRLSIL.

The V and J genes are TRBV11-2 and TRBJ2-1; 9 bases are a match to TRBD2. CDR1 SGHAT and CDR2 FQNNGV come from the germline V gene. CDR3 length: 15 residues. V trimming: 4 bases; J trimming: 5 bases; junction bases outside the gene matches: 6. Written as DNA, the CDR3 is TGTGCCAGCAGCTCATTAGCGGGAGCGAACAATGAGCAGTTCTTC. Translated, it gives CASSSLAGANNEQFF.

This clonotype was detected a few times. V is TRBV2 and J is TRBJ2-1, with a tentative D call TRBD1 (6 bases). Germline CDR1 is SNHLY and CDR2 is FYNNEI. Between the trimmed V and J ends, which lost 0 bases and 2 bases, there was a span of 14 bases. The CDR3 has 17 amino acids. This CDR3 reads CASSEAIATGPYNEQFF. The CDR3 DNA reads TGTGCCAGCAGTGAAGCTATCGCAACAGGGCCCTACAATGAGCAGTTCTTC.

The V and J genes are TRBV4-3 and TRBJ2-5; 8 bases fit TRBD2. The CDR3 runs to 15 residues. Germline assignment: CDR1 LGHNA and CDR2 YSLEER. Trimming cost V 8 bases and J 5 bases; bases outside gene matches: 13. For the CDR3, the DNA is TGCGCCAGCCTTTGGGGCTCGGGAGGGCCGGAGACCCAGTACTTC. Encoded protein: CASLWGSGGPETQYF.

This clonotype was seen a handful of times. CDR3 sequence reads: CASWTGFPYEQYF. CDR3 nucleotides: TGTGCCAGTTGGACAGGGTTTCCCTACGAGCAGTACTTC. The genes are TRBV6-1 and TRBJ2-7; 8 bases align to TRBD1. CDR1 is MNHNS and CDR2 is SASEGT in the germline V gene. The trim removed 9 bases at V and 2 bases at J, leaving 6 bases unmatched. The CDR3 spans 13 residues.

This clonotype appeared many times. The chain has TRBV2 and TRBJ2-1, with 10 bases that match TRBD2. This CDR3 is built from 16 residues. V was pared by 1 base and J by 2 bases, with 2 bases of the junction left unmatched. Germline V gene sequence: CDR1 SNHLY, CDR2 FYNNEI. The CDR3 spells CASSEGTSGPYNEQFF. Here the CDR3 DNA reads TGTGCCAGCAGTGAAGGGACTAGCGGCCCCTACAATGAGCAGTTCTTC.

J is TRBJ1-1 and V is TRBV7-2, with D perhaps matching TRBD1 (5 bases). V shed 5 bases and J shed 7 bases, with 14 bases lying between them. The CDR3 is made up of 13 amino acids. Germline loops: CDR1 SGHTA, CDR2 FQGNSA. CDR3 sequence (DNA): TGTGCCAGCAGCCAACACGGGGCAGTTGAAGCTTTCTTT. Translating it yields CASSQHGAVEAFF.

In this sample, this clonotype turned up many times. This chain links TRBV5-1 with TRBJ1-5, with 7 bases identical to TRBD1. The CDR3 is made up of 16 amino acids. Germline-derived CDR1 and CDR2 are SGHRS and YFSETQ. The V and J ends lost 4 bases and 0 bases, in that order; junction bases with no gene match: 7. The DNA for the CDR3 is TGCGCCAGCAGCCCGGGGGACAGCTATAGCAATCAGCCCCAGCATTTT. Protein sequence: CASSPGDSYSNQPQHF.

A few counts support this clonotype. This chain uses TRBV15 with TRBJ2-7; unclear D gene. The germline V gene encodes CDR1 LNHNV and CDR2 YYDKDF (reference sequence). Trimming shortened V by 0 bases and J by 3 bases, and 18 bases separated the two germline ends. This CDR3 region has 17 residues. The CDR3 region is CATSRDSGGTTIYEQYF. The CDR3 nucleotides are TGTGCCACCAGCAGAGATTCCGGCGGAACTACAATCTACGAGCAGTACTTC.

This clonotype was detected a few times. The gene calls are TRBV11-2 and TRBJ2-2, with D perhaps matching TRBD1 or TRBD2 (7 bases each). The germline V and J ends were trimmed by 3 bases and 1 base, with 18 bases remaining between them. The CDR3 is 18 amino acids. The germline CDR1 and CDR2 sequences are SGHAT and FQNNGV. The CDR3 loop is CASSLGGTVSQNTGELFF. As DNA, the CDR3 is TGTGCCAGCAGCTTGGGGGGGACAGTAAGCCAGAACACCGGGGAGCTGTTTTTT.

This clonotype was detected a few times. This sequence joins TRBV10-3 and TRBJ1-1, with D possibly matching TRBD1 (6 bases). CDR1 and CDR2 from the germline V gene are ENHRY and SYGVKD. V lost 6 bases and J 3 bases, leaving 14 bases between the germline ends. The CDR3 loop spans 14 amino acids. Here the CDR3 reads CAIRVRGDDTEAFF. The DNA of the CDR3 is TGTGCCATCAGAGTAAGGGGGGATGACACTGAAGCTTTCTTT.

The chain joins TRBV5-6 to TRBJ1-6; D ambiguous. The CDR3 runs 17 residues. V gave up 1 base and J gave up 8 bases, with 19 bases separating them. CDR1 and CDR2 (germline): SGHDT, YYEEEE. The CDR3 sequence is CASSLRTVPSAYSPLHF. The CDR3 DNA sequence: TGTGCCAGCAGCTTGAGGACCGTCCCATCGGCTTATTCACCCCTCCACTTT.

This clonotype came up a few times. This rearrangement joins TRBV12-3 or TRBV12-4 to TRBJ1-6; D gene unclear. This CDR3 spans 15 amino acids. V shed 5 bases and J shed 5 bases, with 13 bases lying between them. CDR3 sequence (DNA): TGTGCCAGCAGTCGGGTCCGTACGGATAATTCACCCCTCCACTTT. This translates into CASSRVRTDNSPLHF.

Only a few counts were recorded for this clonotype. The chain carries TRBV3-1 and TRBJ2-5; perhaps TRBD2 as D (6 bases). The CDR3 is 16 amino acids. Germline V lookup: CDR1 LGHDT, CDR2 YNNKEL (reference sequence). V lost 4 bases, J lost 4 bases, and 19 bases lay in between. The CDR3 DNA sequence: TGTGCCAGCAGCCGAATGGGACTCCAGGGAGGAGAGACCCAGTACTTC. Its protein product is CASSRMGLQGGETQYF.

The chain recombines TRBV7-9 with TRBJ1-1; tentative D call: TRBD1 (6 bases). Per germline, CDR1 SEHNR and CDR2 FQNEAQ (reference sequence). V lost 2 bases, J lost 10 bases, and 14 bases lay in between. The CDR3 sequence is 13 residues long. This CDR3 reads CASSLSGTLVAFF. In DNA form, the CDR3 reads TGTGCCAGCAGCTTATCCGGGACACTTGTAGCTTTCTTT.

With regard to this clonotype: Since a much larger clone is just one base distant, this may be a read error. The chain recombines TRBV10-1 with TRBJ2-1, with 11 bases aligning to TRBD1. Germline CDR1 reads WNHNN; CDR2 reads SYGVQD (reference sequence). The CDR3 consists of 14 residues. V dropped 10 bases and J dropped 6; count of bases not matched to a gene: 8. The CDR3 nucleotides read TGCGCCAACAGCGGGACAGGGGGATCCAATGAGCAGTTCTTC. Protein product: CANSGTGGSNEQFF.

The chain employs TRBV29-1 and TRBJ2-5; D may match TRBD1 or TRBD2 (10 bases each). This CDR3 has 20 amino acids. V was clipped by 7 bases and J by 1 base, with 34 bases between them. Germline V gene sequence: CDR1 SQVTM, CDR2 ANQGSEA. DNA of the CDR3: TGCAGCGGGGGCCCGGGACAGGGGTCTAGCGGGGGTATCCTCCAAGAGACCCAGTACTTC. Its protein product is CSGGPGQGSSGGILQETQYF.